The text below deals with one TCR beta chain. This entry is derived from a study of blood T cell repertoires in COVID-19. Whole-study context: The samples span acute and convalescent COVID-19 from the United States, Italy and Spain. T cells, B-cell-depleted T cells, or PBMCs provided the cDNA or gDNA that served as material.

Sequencing used immunoSEQ multiplex PCR; TCRdb keeps in-frame clones, though not all of them. The sample yields tens of thousands of clones, roughly 89% seen once. Unmatched junction bases numbered 4, after V lost 6 bases and J lost 5 bases. This CDR3 region has 13 residues. CDR1 and CDR2 from the germline V gene are GTSNPN and SVGIG (reference sequence). The origin of this receptor is a man aged 45-60 years with acute or convalescent COVID-19. The sample was peripheral blood. The rearrangement uses TRBV30 and TRBJ1-4; TRBD1 matches 9 bases. The CDR3 region has the DNA TGTGCCTGCAGGACAGGGGCCAATGAAAAACTGTTTTTT. It is translated as CACRTGANEKLFF.